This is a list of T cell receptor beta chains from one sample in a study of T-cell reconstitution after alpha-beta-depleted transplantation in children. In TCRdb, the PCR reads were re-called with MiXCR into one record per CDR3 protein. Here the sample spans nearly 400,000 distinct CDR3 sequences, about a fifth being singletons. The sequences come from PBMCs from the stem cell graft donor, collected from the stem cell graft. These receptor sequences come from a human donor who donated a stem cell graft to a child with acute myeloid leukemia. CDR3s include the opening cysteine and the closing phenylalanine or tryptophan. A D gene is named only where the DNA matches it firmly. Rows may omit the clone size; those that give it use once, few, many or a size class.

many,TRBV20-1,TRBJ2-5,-,TGCAGTGCTAGTGGGGGAACCGGGGGGACCCAGTACTTC,CSASGGTGGTQYF
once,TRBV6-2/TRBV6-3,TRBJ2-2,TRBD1,TGTGCCAGCCGAGACCTAGGGACAGGGACCGGGGAGCTGTTTTTT,CASRDLGTGTGELFF
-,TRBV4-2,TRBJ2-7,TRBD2,TGTGCCAGCAGCCAAGAACCCCCTAGCGGGATCGCCTACGAGCAGTACTTC,CASSQEPPSGIAYEQYF
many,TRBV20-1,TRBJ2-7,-,TGCAGTGCTCAAGACAGCTCGGGTTACGAGCAGTACTTC,CSAQDSSGYEQYF
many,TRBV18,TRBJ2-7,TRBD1,TGTGCCAGCTCACCAGCGGGGACAGGGGTCCTCTACGAGCAGTACTTC,CASSPAGTGVLYEQYF
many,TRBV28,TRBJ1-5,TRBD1,TGTGCCAGCAGTTTCGCAGGGGGCGCGGGTCAGCCCCAGCATTTT,CASSFAGGAGQPQHF
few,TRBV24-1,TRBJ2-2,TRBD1,TGTGCCACCGGTGAACAGGGGCGAGGTCCGGACACCGGGGAGCTGTTTTTT,CATGEQGRGPDTGELFF
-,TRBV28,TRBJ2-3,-,TGTGCCAGCAGCATGGGCGGGTCCCGCACAGATACGCAGTATTTT,CASSMGGSRTDTQYF
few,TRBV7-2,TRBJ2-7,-,TGTGCCAGCAGCGTTAGCGGCCCCTACGAGCAGTACTTC,CASSVSGPYEQYF
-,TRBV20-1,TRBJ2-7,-,TGCAGTGCTAGAGATATTGCGTACGAGCAGTACTTC,CSARDIAYEQYF
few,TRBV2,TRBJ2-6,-,TGTGCCAGCAGTGATCCGACGCAGGACTCCTCTGGGGCCAACGTCCTGACTTTC,CASSDPTQDSSGANVLTF
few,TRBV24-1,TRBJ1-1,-,TGTGCCACCAGTGATCCAGACAGTAAAGCTTTCTTT,CATSDPDSKAFF
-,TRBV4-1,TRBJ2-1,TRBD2,TGCGCCAGCAGCCGGTTTCCTAGCGGGAGTTTGTATGAGCAGTTCTTC,CASSRFPSGSLYEQFF
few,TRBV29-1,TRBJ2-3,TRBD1,TGCAGCGTTGGGACAGGGGGCATCGGCACAGATACGCAGTATTTT,CSVGTGGIGTDTQYF
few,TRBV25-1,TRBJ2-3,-,TGTGCCAGCAGTGAGAACCTAGCAACAGATACGCAGTATTTT,CASSENLATDTQYF
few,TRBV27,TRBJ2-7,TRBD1,TGTGCCAGCAGTTCCCGGACAGGGTTGGCCGAGCAGTACTTC,CASSSRTGLAEQYF
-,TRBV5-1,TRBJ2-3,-,TGCGCCAGCATAGGTGGCAGCCACACAGATACGCAGTATTTT,CASIGGSHTDTQYF
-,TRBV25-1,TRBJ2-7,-,TGTGCCAGCAGTGAAGGCGCGCCAGGGACCTACGAGCAGTACTTC,CASSEGAPGTYEQYF
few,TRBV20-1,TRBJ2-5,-,TGCAGTGCTAGAGTGTTGCGGACCCAAGAGACCCAGTACTTC,CSARVLRTQETQYF
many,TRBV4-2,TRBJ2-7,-,TGTGCCAGCAGCCAAGCATTGGAACCCTGGCTCTACGAGCAGTACTTC,CASSQALEPWLYEQYF
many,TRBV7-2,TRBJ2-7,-,TGTGCCAGCAGCTTAGGGCAGGGATCGGCCTACGAGCAGTACTTC,CASSLGQGSAYEQYF
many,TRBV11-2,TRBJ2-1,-,TGTGCCAGCAGCTTACCCTCGTCTTACAATGAGCAGTTCTTC,CASSLPSSYNEQFF
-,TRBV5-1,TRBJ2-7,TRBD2,TGCGCCAGCAGCCCGGGAGGGTGGCCCTACGAGCAGTACTTC,CASSPGGWPYEQYF
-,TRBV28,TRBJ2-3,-,TGTGCCAGCAGTCCGGACAAGAGCACAGATACGCAGTATTTT,CASSPDKSTDTQYF
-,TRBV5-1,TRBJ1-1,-,TGCGCCAGCAGCTTGGTGGAGGGTAGAACTGAAGCTTTCTTT,CASSLVEGRTEAFF
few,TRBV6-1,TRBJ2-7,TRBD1,TGTGCCAGCAGTACCTCACAGGGGGCGCGGACCTACGAGCAGTACTTC,CASSTSQGARTYEQYF
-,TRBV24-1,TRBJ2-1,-,TGTGCCACCGGGGGAACCTACAATGAGCAGTTCTTC,CATGGTYNEQFF
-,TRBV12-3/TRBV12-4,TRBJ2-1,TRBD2,TGTGCCAGCAGCGGCGGGGGTGAGCAGTTCTTC,CASSGGGEQFF
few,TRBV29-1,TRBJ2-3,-,TGCAGCGTTAGTTTCAGGCTTGCAACACCCACAGATACGCAGTATTTT,CSVSFRLATPTDTQYF
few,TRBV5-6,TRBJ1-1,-,TGTGCCAGCAGCTTGAGACGGCCAGGCGGAGCTTTCTTT,CASSLRRPGGAFF
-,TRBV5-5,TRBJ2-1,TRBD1,TGTGCCAGCAGCAGTCAGGGGGCCTCCTACAATGAGCAGTTCTTC,CASSSQGASYNEQFF
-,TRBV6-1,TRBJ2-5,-,TGTGCCAGCAGTGAGGGGGCAGGGGCGTACCAAGAGACCCAGTACTTC,CASSEGAGAYQETQYF
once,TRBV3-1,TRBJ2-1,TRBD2,TGTGCCAGCAGCCCTACTAGCGGGAGAGACAATGAGCAGTTCTTC,CASSPTSGRDNEQFF
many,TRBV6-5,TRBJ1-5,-,TGTGCCAGCAGTTTGTACAGGGAACAGCCCCAGCATTTT,CASSLYREQPQHF
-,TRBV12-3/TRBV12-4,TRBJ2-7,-,TGTGCCAGCAGCCAAAGGAGCTCCTACGAGCAGTACTTC,CASSQRSSYEQYF
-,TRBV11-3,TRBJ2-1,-,TGTGCCAGCAGCTTCGGCAGGGGCTCCTACAATGAGCAGTTCTTC,CASSFGRGSYNEQFF
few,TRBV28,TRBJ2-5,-,TGTGCCAGCAGACTTCAGGGACGAGAGACCCAGTACTTC,CASRLQGRETQYF
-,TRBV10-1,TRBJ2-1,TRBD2,TGCGCCACCTCGATTAGCGGGACCTCGAATGAGCAGTTCTTC,CATSISGTSNEQFF
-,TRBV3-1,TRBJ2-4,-,TGTGCCAGCAGCCAAGGAGCCAAAAACATTCAGTACTTC,CASSQGAKNIQYF
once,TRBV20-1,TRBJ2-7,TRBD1,TGCAGTGCTAGTGACAGGGGGCGGTACGAGCAGTACTTC,CSASDRGRYEQYF
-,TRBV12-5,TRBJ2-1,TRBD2,TGTGCTAGTGGTTTGGTACGGGGGGCTAGCGGGAGATCCTACAATGAGCAGTTCTTC,CASGLVRGASGRSYNEQFF
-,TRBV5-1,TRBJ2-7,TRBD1,TGCGCCAGCAGCCTCCGGGGGACAGGGAACTACGAGCAGTACTTC,CASSLRGTGNYEQYF
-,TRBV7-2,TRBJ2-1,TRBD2,TGTGCCAGCAGGTCTAGCGGGAGAGGATACAATGAGCAGTTCTTC,CASRSSGRGYNEQFF
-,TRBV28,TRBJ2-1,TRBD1,TGTGCCAGCAACAGGGGCTCCCTTACTCCTAATGAGCAGTTCTTC,CASNRGSLTPNEQFF